Below, 12 T cell receptor beta chains from the same sample are listed, as sequenced in a study of cytomegalovirus exposure and HLA in healthy donors. A multiplex PCR was run with 60 Vbeta primers and 13 Jbeta primers. Some clones are missing from TCRdb's copy, which holds only in-frame ones; the method was immunoSEQ multiplex PCR. The data contain about 130,000 clones, 75% to 85% of them singletons. Material: PBMCs. The receptors were sampled from a woman younger than 35 in good health and CMV-seropositive.

The chain couples TRBV2 to TRBJ1-2, with 9 positions matching TRBD1. Germline CDR1 and CDR2: SNHLY and FYNNEI. The CDR3 spans 12 residues. The junction had 2 bases not matched to a gene; V was cut back by 6 bases and J by 6 bases. This CDR3 is CASRDRGDGYTF. CDR3 nucleotide sequence: TGTGCCAGCAGGGACAGGGGTGATGGCTACACCTTC.

The gene calls are TRBV25-1 and TRBJ2-7; D is uncertain. The germline V gene has CDR1 MGHDK and CDR2 SYGVNS. The germline V and J ends were trimmed by 3 bases and 7 bases, with 13 bases remaining between them. The CDR3 extends over 13 amino acids. CDR3 bases: TGTGCCAGCAGTGAGGCTTCTCTGCGGGAGCAGTACTTC. This gives the protein CASSEASLREQYF.

This clone has a handful of counts. V gene TRBV5-6 combines with J gene TRBJ1-5, with D unclear. V shed 6 bases and J shed 4 bases, with 8 bases lying between them. Germline assignment: CDR1 SGHDT and CDR2 YYEEEE. There are 12 residues in the CDR3. The CDR3 DNA sequence: TGTGCCAGCACTCGTCTGAATCAGCCCCAGCATTTT. Amino acid sequence: CASTRLNQPQHF.

The chain recombines TRBV18 with TRBJ2-1, with D possibly matching TRBD1 (6 bases). Germline CDR1 is KGHSH and CDR2 is LQKENI. With 3 bases removed from V and 1 base from J, the gap between germline ends came to 10 bases. This CDR3 contains 15 residues. CDR3 in amino acids: CASSPDSPSYNEQFF. CDR3 sequence (DNA): TGTGCCAGCTCACCGGACAGCCCTTCCTACAATGAGCAGTTCTTC.

This clone showed up just once. The V call is TRBV13, the J call TRBJ2-5; 7 bases line up with TRBD1. The J call is doubtful: the DNA matches TRBJ2-7 better. The germline V gene has CDR1 PRHDT and CDR2 FYEKMQ (reference sequence). CDR3 size: 14 residues. The CDR3 reads CASSLRQGAYEQYF. CDR3 in DNA: TGTGCCAGCAGCTTACGGCAGGGGGCCTACGAGCAGTACTTC.

The chain uses TRBV28 and TRBJ2-1, with TRBD2 identical over 10 bases. CDR1 is MDHEN, CDR2 SYDVKM, per germline. The V gene end was trimmed by 10 bases and the J gene end by 4 bases; junction bases not matched to a gene: 7. The CDR3 totals 14 residues. This CDR3 reads CATKGLADYNEQFF. CDR3 nucleotide sequence: TGTGCCACCAAAGGACTAGCGGATTACAATGAGCAGTTCTTC.

The chain employs TRBV7-6 and TRBJ2-7, with unresolved D. Deletions cut 6 bases from V and 1 base from J, with 16 bases between. CDR1 is SGHVS and CDR2 is FNYEAQ in the germline V gene. This CDR3 comprises 15 residues. This chain's CDR3 is CASSPTEDRSYEQYF. CDR3 coding DNA: TGTGCCAGCAGTCCGACCGAGGATAGGTCCTACGAGCAGTACTTC.

This chain joins TRBV4-1 and TRBJ1-2, with D perhaps TRBD1 (6 bases). The ends were cut back, 2 bases at V and 4 bases at J, with 11 bases in the middle. This CDR3 has 14 amino acids. The V gene's germline CDR1 is MGHRA and CDR2 YSYEKL. CDR3: CASSQLTGSYGYTF. The DNA of the CDR3 is TGCGCCAGCAGCCAACTTACAGGGAGCTATGGCTACACCTTC.

The genes are TRBV6-5 and TRBJ1-1; 9 bases align to TRBD1. From germline, CDR1 is MNHEY and CDR2 SVGAGI. The V gene end was trimmed by 2 bases and the J gene end by 5 bases; junction bases not matched to a gene: 6. There are 15 residues in the CDR3. DNA of the CDR3: TGTGCCAGCAGTTACACACAGGGGGCCCGGACTGAAGCTTTCTTT. Amino acid sequence: CASSYTQGARTEAFF.

The CDR3 loop is CASQGRYNEQYF. The CDR3, as DNA: TGCGCCAGCCAGGGCAGGTACAACGAGCAGTACTTC. This chain uses TRBV5-1 with TRBJ2-7; TRBD1 is a possible D gene (5 bases). V was trimmed by 7 bases and J by 5 bases, leaving 13 bases between them. This CDR3 spans 12 amino acids. Germline loops: CDR1 SGHRS, CDR2 YFSETQ. The full variable domain, completed using reference TRBV5-1 and TRBJ2-7, is KAGVTQTPRYLIKTRGQQVTLSCSPISGHRSVSWYQQTPGQGLQFLFEYFSETQRNKGNFPGRFSGRQFSNSRSEMNVSTLELGDSALYLCASQGRYNEQYFGPGTRLTVT.

The rearrangement uses TRBV19 and TRBJ1-6; D is ambiguous. Trimming took 4 bases from V and 9 from J, leaving 13 bases between them. Looked up from germline, CDR1 is LNHDA and CDR2 is SQIVND (reference sequence). This CDR3 spans 14 amino acids. CDR3 in amino acids: CASSSGQTISPLHF. The CDR3 region has the DNA TGTGCCAGTAGTAGTGGGCAGACCATTTCACCCCTCCACTTT.

The chain uses TRBV9 and TRBJ2-7; 10 nucleotides agree with TRBD1. CDR3 size: 17 residues. Losses at the gene ends were 4 bases for V and 3 bases for J; bases not matched to a gene: 13. Germline V gene lookup returns CDR1 SGDLS and CDR2 YYNGEE. Here the CDR3 DNA reads TGTGCCAGCAGCTCCCGAGATACCGGGACAGGGGTCTACGAGCAGTACTTC. Amino acids: CASSSRDTGTGVYEQYF.